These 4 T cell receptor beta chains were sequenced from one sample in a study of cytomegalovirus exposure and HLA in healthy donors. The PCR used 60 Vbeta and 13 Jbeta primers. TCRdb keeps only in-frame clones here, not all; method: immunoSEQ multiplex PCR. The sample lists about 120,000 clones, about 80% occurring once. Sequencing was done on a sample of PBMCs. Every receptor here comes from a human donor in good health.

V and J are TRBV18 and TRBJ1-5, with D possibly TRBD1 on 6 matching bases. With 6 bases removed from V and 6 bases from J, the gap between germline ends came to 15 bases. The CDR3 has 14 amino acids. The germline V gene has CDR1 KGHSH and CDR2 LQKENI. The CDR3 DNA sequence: TGTGCCAGCTCGCAACAGGGTTCGGGTCAGCCCCAGCATTTT. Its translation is CASSQQGSGQPQHF.

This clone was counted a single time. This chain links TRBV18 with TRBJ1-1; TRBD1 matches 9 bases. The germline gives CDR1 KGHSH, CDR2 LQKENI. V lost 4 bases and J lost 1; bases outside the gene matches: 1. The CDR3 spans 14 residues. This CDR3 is CASSQDRGNTEAFF. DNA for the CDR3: TGTGCCAGCTCACAGGACAGGGGGAACACTGAAGCTTTCTTT.

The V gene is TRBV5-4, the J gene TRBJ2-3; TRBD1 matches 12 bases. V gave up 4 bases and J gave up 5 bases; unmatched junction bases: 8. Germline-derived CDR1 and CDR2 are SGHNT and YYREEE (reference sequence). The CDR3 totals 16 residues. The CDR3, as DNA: TGTGCCAGCAGCAAGCCGGGACAGGGGGCAGGAGATACGCAGTATTTT. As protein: CASSKPGQGAGDTQYF. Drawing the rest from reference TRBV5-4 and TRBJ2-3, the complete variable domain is ETGVTQSPTHLIKTRGQQVTLRCSSQSGHNTVSWYQQALGQGPQFIFQYYREEENGRGNFPPRFSGLQFPNYSSELNVNALELDDSALYLCASSKPGQGAGDTQYFGPGTRLTVL.

The CDR3 loop reads CASSPGARTYNEQFF. The CDR3 DNA reads as TGTGCCAGCAGCCCCGGAGCGCGAACCTACAATGAGCAGTTCTTC. The V call is TRBV5-4, the J call TRBJ2-1; no clear D gene. The V gene lost 4 bases and the J gene lost 2 bases, with 13 bases spanning the gap. In germline, CDR1 is SGHNT, CDR2 YYREEE (reference sequence). The CDR3 runs to 15 residues.